This TCR beta chain was obtained from a study of OX40 agonist ivuxolimab in advanced cancers. Some clones are missing from TCRdb's copy, which holds only in-frame ones; the method was immunoSEQ multiplex PCR. Among about 60,000 clones listed, around nine tenths were seen once. The clonotype originates from an adult with an advanced solid tumor such as melanoma, head and neck, liver or kidney cancer. The sequences come from CD4+ or CD8+ T cells sorted from blood, collected in a trial of the OX40 agonist ivuxolimab.

CDR3 sequence: CASRDDSSSYEQYF. The CDR3 nucleotides read TGTGCCAGCAGGGACGATTCGAGCTCCTACGAGCAGTACTTC. This chain joins TRBV25-1 and TRBJ2-7; no reliable D call. This CDR3 has 14 residues. V lost 6 bases and J 0 bases, leaving 12 bases between the germline ends. CDR1 MGHDK and CDR2 SYGVNS come from the germline V gene.